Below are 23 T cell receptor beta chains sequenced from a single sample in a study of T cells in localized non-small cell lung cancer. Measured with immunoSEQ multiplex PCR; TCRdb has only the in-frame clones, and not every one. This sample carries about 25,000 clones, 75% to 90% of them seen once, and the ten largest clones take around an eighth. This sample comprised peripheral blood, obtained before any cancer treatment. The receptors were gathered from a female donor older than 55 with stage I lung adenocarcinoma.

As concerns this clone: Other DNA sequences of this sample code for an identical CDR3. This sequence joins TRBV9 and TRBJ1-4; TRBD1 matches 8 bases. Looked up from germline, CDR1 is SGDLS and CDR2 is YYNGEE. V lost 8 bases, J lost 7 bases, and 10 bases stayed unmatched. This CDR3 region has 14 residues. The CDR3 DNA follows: TGTGCCAGTAGCTCGACAGGGGCCGGTGAAAAACTGTTTTTT. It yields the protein CASSSTGAGEKLFF.

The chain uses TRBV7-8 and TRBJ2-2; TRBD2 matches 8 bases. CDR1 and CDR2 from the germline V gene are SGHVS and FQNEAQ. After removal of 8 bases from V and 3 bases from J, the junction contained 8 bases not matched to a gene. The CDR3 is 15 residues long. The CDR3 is CASSGGGVDTGELFF. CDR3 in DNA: TGTGCCAGCTCCGGGGGGGGCGTGGACACCGGGGAGCTGTTTTTT.

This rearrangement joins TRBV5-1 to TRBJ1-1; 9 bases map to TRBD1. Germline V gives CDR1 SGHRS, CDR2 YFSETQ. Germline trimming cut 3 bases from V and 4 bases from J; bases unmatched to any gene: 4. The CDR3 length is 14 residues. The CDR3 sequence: CASSSQGAGTEAFF. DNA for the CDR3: TGCGCCAGCAGCTCACAGGGGGCTGGCACTGAAGCTTTCTTT.

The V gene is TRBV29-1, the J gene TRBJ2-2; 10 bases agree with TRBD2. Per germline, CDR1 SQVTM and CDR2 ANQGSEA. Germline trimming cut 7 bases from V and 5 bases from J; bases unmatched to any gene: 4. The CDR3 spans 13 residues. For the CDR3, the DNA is TGCAGCGCTAGCGGGAGCAGGACCGGGGAGCTGTTTTTT. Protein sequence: CSASGSRTGELFF.

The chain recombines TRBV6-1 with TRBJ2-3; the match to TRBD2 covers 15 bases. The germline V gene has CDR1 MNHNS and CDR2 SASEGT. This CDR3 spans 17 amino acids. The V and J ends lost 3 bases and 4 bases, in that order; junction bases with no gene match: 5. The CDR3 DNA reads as TGTGCCAGCAGTGACGGACTAGCGGGAGGGTCATCAGATACGCAGTATTTT. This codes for CASSDGLAGGSSDTQYF.

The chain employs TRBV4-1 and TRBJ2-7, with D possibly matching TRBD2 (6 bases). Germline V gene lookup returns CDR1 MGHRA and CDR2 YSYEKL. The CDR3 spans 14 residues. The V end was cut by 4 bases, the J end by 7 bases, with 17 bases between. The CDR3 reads CASSPISGGWEQYF. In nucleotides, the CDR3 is TGCGCCAGCAGCCCGATCTCAGGAGGGTGGGAGCAGTACTTC.

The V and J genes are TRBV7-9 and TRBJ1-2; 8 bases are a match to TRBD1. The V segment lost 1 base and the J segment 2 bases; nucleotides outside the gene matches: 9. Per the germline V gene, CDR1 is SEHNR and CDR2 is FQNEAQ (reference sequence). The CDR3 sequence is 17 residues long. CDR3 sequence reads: CASSLVKGQDPNYGYTF. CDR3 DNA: TGTGCCAGCAGCTTAGTAAAGGGACAGGACCCAAACTATGGCTACACCTTC. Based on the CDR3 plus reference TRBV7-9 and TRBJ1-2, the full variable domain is DTGVSQNPRHKITKRGQNVTFRCDPISEHNRLYWYRQTLGQGPEFLTYFQNEAQLEKSRLLSDRFSAERPKGSFSTLEIQRTEQGDSAMYLCASSLVKGQDPNYGYTFGSGTRLTVV.

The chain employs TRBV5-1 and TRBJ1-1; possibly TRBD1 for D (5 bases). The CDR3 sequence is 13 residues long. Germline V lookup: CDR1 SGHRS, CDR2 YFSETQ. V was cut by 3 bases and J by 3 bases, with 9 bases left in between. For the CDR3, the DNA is TGCGCCAGCAGCTGGGACGGACACACTGAAGCTTTCTTT. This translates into CASSWDGHTEAFF. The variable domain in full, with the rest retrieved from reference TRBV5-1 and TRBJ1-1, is KAGVTQTPRYLIKTRGQQVTLSCSPISGHRSVSWYQQTPGQGLQFLFEYFSETQRNKGNFPGRFSGRQFSNSRSEMNVSTLELGDSALYLCASSWDGHTEAFFGQGTRLTVV.

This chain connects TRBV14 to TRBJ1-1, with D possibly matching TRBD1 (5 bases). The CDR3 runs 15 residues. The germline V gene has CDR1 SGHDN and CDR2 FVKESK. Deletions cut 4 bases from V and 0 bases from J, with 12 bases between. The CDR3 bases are TGTGCCAGCAGCCCGGACACGGGGGTGAACACTGAAGCTTTCTTT. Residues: CASSPDTGVNTEAFF. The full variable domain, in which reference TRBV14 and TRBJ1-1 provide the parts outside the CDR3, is EAGVTQFPSHSVIEKGQTVTLRCDPISGHDNLYWYRRVMGKEIKFLLHFVKESKQDESGMPNNRFLAERTGGTYSTLKVQPAELEDSGVYFCASSPDTGVNTEAFFGQGTRLTVV.

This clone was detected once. CDR3 nucleotide sequence: TGTGCCAGCAGCCTACAGTTCTCTGGAAACACCATATATTTT. Its translation is CASSLQFSGNTIYF. The chain is built from TRBV6-5 and TRBJ1-3; D gene ambiguous. V was trimmed by 6 bases and J by 0 bases, leaving 9 bases between them. Germline loops: CDR1 MNHEY, CDR2 SVGAGI. The CDR3 length is 14 residues.

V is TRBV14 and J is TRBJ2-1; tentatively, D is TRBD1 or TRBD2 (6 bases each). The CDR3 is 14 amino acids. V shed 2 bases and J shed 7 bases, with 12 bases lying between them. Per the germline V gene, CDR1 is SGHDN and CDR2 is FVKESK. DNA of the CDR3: TGTGCCAGCAGCCAATGGTTAGGGGGGAATGAGCAGTTCTTC. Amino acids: CASSQWLGGNEQFF.

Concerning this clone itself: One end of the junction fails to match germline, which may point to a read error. The CDR3 is CASGPSHQPQHF. In DNA form, the CDR3 reads TGTGCCAGCGGACCTAGCCATCAGCCCCAGCATTTT. This chain links TRBV6-5 with TRBJ1-5, with unresolved D. The CDR3 runs 12 residues. CDR1 is MNHEY, CDR2 SVGAGI, per germline.

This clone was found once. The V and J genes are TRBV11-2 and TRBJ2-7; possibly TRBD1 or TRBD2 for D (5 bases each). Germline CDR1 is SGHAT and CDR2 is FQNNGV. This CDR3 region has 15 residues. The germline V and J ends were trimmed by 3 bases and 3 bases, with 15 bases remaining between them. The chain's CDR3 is CASSFSTGDDYEQYF. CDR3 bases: TGTGCCAGCAGCTTTTCCACCGGGGACGACTACGAGCAGTACTTC.

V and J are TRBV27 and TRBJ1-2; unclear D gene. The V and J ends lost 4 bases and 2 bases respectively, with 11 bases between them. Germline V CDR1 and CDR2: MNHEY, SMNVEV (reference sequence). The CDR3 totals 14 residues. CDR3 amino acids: CASSSPPFNYGYTF. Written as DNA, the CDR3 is TGTGCCAGCAGTTCTCCCCCCTTCAACTATGGCTACACCTTC.

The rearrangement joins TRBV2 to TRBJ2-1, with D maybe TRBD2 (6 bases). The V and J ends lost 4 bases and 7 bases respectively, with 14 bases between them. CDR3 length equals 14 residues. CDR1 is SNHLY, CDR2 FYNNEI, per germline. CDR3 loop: CASSAEGGRNEQFF. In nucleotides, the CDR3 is TGTGCCAGCAGTGCGGAGGGAGGAAGAAATGAGCAGTTCTTC.

CDR3 sequence: CASSPGQSNTEAFF. For the CDR3, the DNA is TGCGCCAGCAGCCCGGGACAGTCGAACACTGAAGCTTTCTTT. The chain recombines TRBV5-1 with TRBJ1-1; 7 positions agree with TRBD1. The CDR3 has 14 amino acids. V gave up 4 bases and J gave up 1 base; unmatched junction bases: 4. Germline-derived CDR1 and CDR2 are SGHRS and YFSETQ.

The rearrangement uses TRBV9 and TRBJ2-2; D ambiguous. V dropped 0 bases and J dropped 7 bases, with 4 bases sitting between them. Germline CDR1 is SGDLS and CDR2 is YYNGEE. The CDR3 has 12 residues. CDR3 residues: CASSVDFGELFF. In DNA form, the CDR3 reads TGTGCCAGCAGCGTAGATTTCGGGGAGCTGTTTTTT. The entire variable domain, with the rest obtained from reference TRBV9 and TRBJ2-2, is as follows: DSGVTQTPKHLITATGQRVTLRCSPRSGDLSVYWYQQSLDQGLQFLIQYYNGEERAKGNILERFSAQQFPDLHSELNLSSLELGDSALYFCASSVDFGELFFGEGSRLTVL.

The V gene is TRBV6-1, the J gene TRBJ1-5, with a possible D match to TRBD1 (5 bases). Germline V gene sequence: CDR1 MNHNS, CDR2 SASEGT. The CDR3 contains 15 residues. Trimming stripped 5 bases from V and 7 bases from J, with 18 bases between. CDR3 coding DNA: TGTGCCAGCAGTTGGAGGGCGGTGGGGGACCAGCCCCAGCATTTT. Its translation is CASSWRAVGDQPQHF.

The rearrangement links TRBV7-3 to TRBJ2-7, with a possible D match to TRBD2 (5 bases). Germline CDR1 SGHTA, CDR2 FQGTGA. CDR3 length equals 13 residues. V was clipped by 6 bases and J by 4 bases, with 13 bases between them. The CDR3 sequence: CASSSQRGYEQYF. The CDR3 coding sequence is TGTGCCAGCAGTTCACAGAGAGGGTACGAGCAGTACTTC. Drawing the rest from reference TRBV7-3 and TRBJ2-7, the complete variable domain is GAGVSQTPSNKVTEKGKYVELRCDPISGHTALYWYRQSLGQGPEFLIYFQGTGAADDSGLPNDRFFAVRPEGSVSTLKIQRTERGDSAVYLCASSSQRGYEQYFGPGTRLTVT.

The CDR3 loop reads CASNTGTSGTQYF. CDR3 DNA: TGTGCCAGCAATACGGGGACCTCGGGGACCCAGTACTTC. The chain has TRBV5-6 and TRBJ2-5; D assignment may be TRBD1 or TRBD2 (5 bases each). This CDR3 comprises 13 residues. CDR1 is SGHDT and CDR2 is YYEEEE in the germline V gene. Trimming took off 6 bases at V and 7 bases at J, with 16 bases between the two ends.

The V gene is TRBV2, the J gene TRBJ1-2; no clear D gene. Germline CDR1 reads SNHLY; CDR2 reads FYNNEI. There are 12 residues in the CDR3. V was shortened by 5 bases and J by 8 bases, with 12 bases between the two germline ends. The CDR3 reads CASSPPAQGYTF. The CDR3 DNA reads TGTGCCAGCAGTCCTCCGGCACAGGGCTACACCTTC.

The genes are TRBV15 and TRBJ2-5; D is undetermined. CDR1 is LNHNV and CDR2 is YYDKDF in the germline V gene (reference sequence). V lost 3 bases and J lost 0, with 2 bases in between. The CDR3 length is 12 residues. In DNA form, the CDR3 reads TGTGCCACCAGCAGGGACCAAGAGACCCAGTACTTC. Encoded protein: CATSRDQETQYF.

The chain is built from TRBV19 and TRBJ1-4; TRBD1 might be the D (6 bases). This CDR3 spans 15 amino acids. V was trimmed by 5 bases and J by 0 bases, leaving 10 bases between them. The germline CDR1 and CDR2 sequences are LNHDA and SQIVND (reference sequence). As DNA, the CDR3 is TGTGCCAGTAGTCCTCGGACAGCAACTAATGAAAAACTGTTTTTT. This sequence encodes CASSPRTATNEKLFF.